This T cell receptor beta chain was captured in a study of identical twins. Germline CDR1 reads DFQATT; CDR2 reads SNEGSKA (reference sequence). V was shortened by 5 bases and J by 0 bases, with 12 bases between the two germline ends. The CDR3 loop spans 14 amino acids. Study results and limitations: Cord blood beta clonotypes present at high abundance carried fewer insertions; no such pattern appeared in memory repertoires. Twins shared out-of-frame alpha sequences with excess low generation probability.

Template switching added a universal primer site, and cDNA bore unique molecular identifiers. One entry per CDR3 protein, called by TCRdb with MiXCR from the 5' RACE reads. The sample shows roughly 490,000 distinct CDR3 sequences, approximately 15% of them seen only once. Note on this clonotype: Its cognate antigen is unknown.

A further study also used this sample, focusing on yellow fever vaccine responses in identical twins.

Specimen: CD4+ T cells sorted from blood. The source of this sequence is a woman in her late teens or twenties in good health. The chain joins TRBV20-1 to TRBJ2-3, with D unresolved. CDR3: CSAGVGRSTDTQYF. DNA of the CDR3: TGCAGTGCTGGGGTTGGGCGGAGCACAGATACGCAGTATTTT.